This is a list of T cell receptor beta chains from one sample in a study of T cell responses to AZD1222 COVID-19 vaccine. Data came from immunoSEQ multiplex PCR; TCRdb stores just in-frame clones and leaves some out. The sample lists more than 50,000 clones, around 90% seen once, with approximately 2.5% in the top ten. Here the sequenced sample was peripheral blood, taken 28 days after the second AZD1222 dose. These receptors all come from an adult who received the AZD1222 COVID-19 vaccine. Each CDR3 is given with its conserved first and last residue. The D gene is left open where the match is weak. Clone size, where shown, is once, few, many, or a class for clones that have expanded.

TRBD2 TRBJ2-4 TRBV5-1 - TGCGCCAGCAGCTCGGGGACTAGCGGGAGTTACATTCAGTACTTC CASSSGTSGSYIQYF
TRBD2 TRBJ2-1 TRBV7-6 - TGTGCCAGCAGCTCCTTCGCGACTAGCGGGAGGAGTGAGCAGTTCTTC CASSSFATSGRSEQFF
- TRBJ1-3 TRBV28 - TGTGCCAGCAGTTTTCATGGAGGGTCTGGAAACACCATATATTTT CASSFHGGSGNTIYF
- TRBJ2-7 TRBV5-1 - TGCGCCAGCAGCTTGGCCGCGCTTAGCTCCTACGAGCAGTACTTC CASSLAALSSYEQYF
- TRBJ1-5 TRBV18 - TGTGCCAGCTCACCACGGGTGTCTAAGGGTCAGCCCCAGCATTTT CASSPRVSKGQPQHF
- TRBJ1-2 TRBV2 - TGTGCCAGCCGAATGAGGGGCGACGGCTATGGCTACACCTTC CASRMRGDGYGYTF
- TRBJ2-7 TRBV28 - TGTGCCAGCAGCCCGGGGGACATAACCTACGAGCAGTACTTC CASSPGDITYEQYF
TRBD1 TRBJ1-3 TRBV27 once TGTGCCAGCTCGCGGGACAGGGGTTCTGGAAACACCATATATTTT CASSRDRGSGNTIYF
- TRBJ2-3 TRBV5-4 - TGTGCCAGCAGCCCAAAAGCGGTCACAGATACGCAGTATTTT CASSPKAVTDTQYF
TRBD1 TRBJ2-1 TRBV7-8 - TGTGCCGGCTCCCTGGGGCAGGGGGCTGGTGAGCAGTTCTTC CAGSLGQGAGEQFF
- TRBJ2-1 TRBV2 medium-sized TGTGCCAGCAGTGAGAACAATGAGCAGTTCTTC CASSENNEQFF
- TRBJ1-2 TRBV28 - TGTGCCAGCAGTTACCCCCAGTTAGCTAACTATGGCTACACCTTC CASSYPQLANYGYTF
- TRBJ2-7 TRBV3-1/TRBV3-2 - TGTGCCAGCAGCCCAAACGATCTCCTCCTACGGGAGCAGTACTTC CASSPNDLLLREQYF
- TRBJ2-7 TRBV19 - TGTGCCAGTAGTATAGCAGGGTTGAACAACTACGAGCAGTACTTC CASSIAGLNNYEQYF
- TRBJ2-5 TRBV20-1 - TGCAGTGCTAGTAAACAGTCGAGGAGGGAGACCCAGTACTTC CSASKQSRRETQYF
TRBD1 TRBJ1-2 TRBV28 - TGTGCCAGCAGTTTATCCTCAGGGGGAGGAGGCTACACCTTC CASSLSSGGGGYTF
- TRBJ1-2 TRBV5-4 - TGTGCCAGCAGCGCTACGACGGCCGACTATGGCTACACCTTC CASSATTADYGYTF
- TRBJ2-1 TRBV19 - TGTGCCAGTAGTATGGTGGGGGCCGACTACAATGAGCAGTTCTTC CASSMVGADYNEQFF
- TRBJ1-5 TRBV24-1 - TGTGCCACCAGTGGAGGCTTTAGCAATCAGCCCCAGCATTTT CATSGGFSNQPQHF
- TRBJ1-1 TRBV10-2 - TGCGCCAGCAGTGATAGGGGACAGAACACTGAAGCTTTCTTT CASSDRGQNTEAFF
TRBD2 TRBJ2-1 TRBV28 - TGTGCCAGCAGTTGGGGGACTAGACAGTACAATGAGCAGTTCTTC CASSWGTRQYNEQFF
- TRBJ1-1 TRBV11-2 - TGTGCCAGCAGCACCCCCTTTCAAGGAAACACTGAAGCTTTCTTT CASSTPFQGNTEAFF
- TRBJ1-3 TRBV28 - TGTGCCAGCAGTTTAAATGGCCCGGGTGGAAACACCATATATTTT CASSLNGPGGNTIYF
- TRBJ1-1 TRBV11-2 - TGTGCCAGCAGCCCTTATCTGGGGGCGCGGAACACTGAAGCTTTCTTT CASSPYLGARNTEAFF
TRBD2 TRBJ2-7 TRBV5-1 - TGTGCCAGCAGCGCTACTAGCGGGAGTGGCCACGAGCAGTACTTC CASSATSGSGHEQYF
- TRBJ2-3 TRBV6-5 - TGTGCCAGCAGTCCCAGGGGGGCGTCCACAAATACGCAGTATTTT CASSPRGASTNTQYF
- TRBJ1-1 TRBV7-9 - TGTGCCAGCAGCTTGTCTGCGGTGAACACTGAAGCTTTCTTT CASSLSAVNTEAFF
TRBD1 TRBJ1-3 TRBV11-3 - TGTGCCAGCAGCCTCCGGGACAGGGGAGTCAACACCATATATTTT CASSLRDRGVNTIYF
TRBD2 TRBJ2-1 TRBV24-1 - TGTGCCACCAGCCCAGGGACTAGGCACTACAATGAGCAGTTCTTC CATSPGTRHYNEQFF
TRBD2 TRBJ2-2 TRBV5-1 - TGCGCCAGCAGCCCCCTAGCGGGAGATAGGACCGGGGAGCTGTTTTTT CASSPLAGDRTGELFF
- TRBJ1-1 TRBV7-9 once TGTGCCAGCAGCTCAGGAGAAGCTTTCTTT CASSSGEAFF
TRBD2 TRBJ2-7 TRBV7-6 - TGTGCCAGCAGCTTAGGGGCAGGAGGGACTAGCGGCCAGTACTTC CASSLGAGGTSGQYF
TRBD1 TRBJ1-6 TRBV15 - TGTGCCACCAGCAGATCCCCCGGGGAGGGACAGGGGGAATCCCCCCTCCACTTT CATSRSPGEGQGESPLHF
TRBD1 TRBJ2-3 TRBV28 - TGTGCCAGCAGTCCCAGGGACAGGTTCACAGATACGCAGTATTTT CASSPRDRFTDTQYF
- TRBJ1-1 TRBV30 - TGTGCCTGGAGTGTCTCCGGGGCCTACACTGAAGCTTTCTTT CAWSVSGAYTEAFF
- TRBJ1-1 TRBV5-8 - TGTGCCAGCAGCTTGGGGGCCCGGAACACTGAAGCTTTCTTT CASSLGARNTEAFF
- TRBJ2-7 TRBV7-9 once TGTGCCAGCAGCCGACCACCGGGCGGGAAGGGCGAGCAGTACTTC CASSRPPGGKGEQYF
TRBD2 TRBJ2-4 TRBV2 - TGTGCCAGCAGGATGGGGACGGCTAGCGGGGCCAAAAACATTCAGTACTTC CASRMGTASGAKNIQYF
- TRBJ2-7 TRBV19 - TGTGCCAGTAGGGGCTACGAGCAGTACTTC CASRGYEQYF
- TRBJ2-7 TRBV28 - TGTGCCAGCAGTTTATTGGGACCTAGATACGAGCAGTACTTC CASSLLGPRYEQYF
- TRBJ2-3 TRBV24-1 - TGTGCCACCTCAGCAGGGAAGACGCAGTATTTT CATSAGKTQYF
- TRBJ2-1 TRBV30 - TGTGCCTGGGCGTTGGGTCCCTACAATGAGCAGTTCTTC CAWALGPYNEQFF
TRBD1 TRBJ2-5 TRBV27 - TGTGCCAGCAGCCGCGTTGGGACAGGGGGCTGGGAGACCCAGTACTTC CASSRVGTGGWETQYF
TRBD2 TRBJ2-5 TRBV3-1/TRBV3-2 - TGTGCCAGCAGCCAAGATACACGGGAGGGCCTTGAGACCCAGTACTTC CASSQDTREGLETQYF
TRBD1 TRBJ2-7 TRBV10-3 - TGTGCCATCAGGAGACAGGGTGCTTCTCGAGACGAGCAGTACTTC CAIRRQGASRDEQYF
- TRBJ2-7 TRBV5-1 few TGCGCCAGCAGCTTGGGGGCAGCAGATTCCTACGAGCAGTACTTC CASSLGAADSYEQYF
- TRBJ2-2 TRBV2 - TGTGCCAGCACCGTCGAGGGGTCCCTTGTCACCGGGGAGCTGTTTTTT CASTVEGSLVTGELFF
- TRBJ2-7 TRBV14 - TGTGCCAGCAGCCCCACAGGGACCTACGAGCAGTACTTC CASSPTGTYEQYF
- TRBJ2-1 TRBV15 few TGTGCCACCAGCAGAGATGACCGCGGCACTTACAATGAGCAGTTCTTC CATSRDDRGTYNEQFF
- TRBJ2-7 TRBV30 - TGTGCCTGGAGTGTATCGGCGCGGGAGCAGTACTTC CAWSVSAREQYF
- TRBJ1-5 TRBV7-9 once TGTGCCAGCAGCTCCGGCTCAGGTCCGTGGCAGCCCCAGCATTTT CASSSGSGPWQPQHF
- TRBJ2-3 TRBV9 - TGTGCCAGCAGCGTAGGAGGGGGACGAACAAGCGCAGATACGCAGTATTTT CASSVGGGRTSADTQYF
TRBD2 TRBJ2-2 TRBV5-1 - TGCGCCAGCAGCCCGAAACGGACTAGCGGGAGAGTGTCGAACACCGGGGAGCTGTTTTTT CASSPKRTSGRVSNTGELFF
- TRBJ1-3 TRBV20-1 - TGCAGTGCTAGGAATGGGAACACCATATATTTT CSARNGNTIYF
TRBD2 TRBJ2-2 TRBV7-8 once TGTGCCAGCAGCCACCCGGGACTAGCGTTTACCGGGGGGGAGCTGTTTTTT CASSHPGLAFTGGELFF
- TRBJ1-5 TRBV30 - TGTGCCTGGAGTGGGGGGATTTATCAGCCCCAGCATTTT CAWSGGIYQPQHF
- TRBJ1-6 TRBV5-6 - TGTGCCAGCAGCTTCCGCCCGGTTTCACCCCTCCACTTT CASSFRPVSPLHF